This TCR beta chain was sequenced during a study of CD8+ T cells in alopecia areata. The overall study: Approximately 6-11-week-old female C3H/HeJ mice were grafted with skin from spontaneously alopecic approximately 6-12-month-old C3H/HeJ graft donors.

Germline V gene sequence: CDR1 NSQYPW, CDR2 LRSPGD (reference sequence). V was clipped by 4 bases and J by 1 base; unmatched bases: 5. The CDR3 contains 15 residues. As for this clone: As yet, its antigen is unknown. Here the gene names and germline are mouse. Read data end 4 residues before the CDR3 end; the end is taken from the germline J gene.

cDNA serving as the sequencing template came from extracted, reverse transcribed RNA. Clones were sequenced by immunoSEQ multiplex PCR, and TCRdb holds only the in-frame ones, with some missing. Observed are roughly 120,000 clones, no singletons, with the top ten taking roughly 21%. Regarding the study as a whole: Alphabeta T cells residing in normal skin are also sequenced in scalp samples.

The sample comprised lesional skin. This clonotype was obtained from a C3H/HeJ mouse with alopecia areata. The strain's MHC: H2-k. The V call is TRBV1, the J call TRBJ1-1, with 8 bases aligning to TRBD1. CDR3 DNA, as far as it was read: TGCACCTGCAGTGGGACAGGGAAGGGAAACACA. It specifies CTCSGTGKGNT. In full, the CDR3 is CTCSGTGKGNTEVFF.